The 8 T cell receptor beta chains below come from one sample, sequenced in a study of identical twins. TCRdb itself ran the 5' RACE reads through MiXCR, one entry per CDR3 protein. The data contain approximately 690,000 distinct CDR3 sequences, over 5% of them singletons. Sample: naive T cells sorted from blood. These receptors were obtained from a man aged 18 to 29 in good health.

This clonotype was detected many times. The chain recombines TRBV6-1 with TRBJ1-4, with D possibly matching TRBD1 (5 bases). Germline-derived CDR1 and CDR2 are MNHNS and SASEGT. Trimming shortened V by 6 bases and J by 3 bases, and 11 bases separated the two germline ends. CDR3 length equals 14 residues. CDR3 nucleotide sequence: TGTGCCAGCAGCCCCGGGGGGGCTAATGAAAAACTGTTTTTT. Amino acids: CASSPGGANEKLFF.

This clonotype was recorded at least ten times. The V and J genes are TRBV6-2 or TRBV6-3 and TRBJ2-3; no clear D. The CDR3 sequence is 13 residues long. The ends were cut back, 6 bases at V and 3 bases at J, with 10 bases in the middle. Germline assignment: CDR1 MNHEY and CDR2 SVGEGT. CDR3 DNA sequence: TGTGCCAGCAGATACAGACGGACAGATACGCAGTATTTT. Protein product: CASRYRRTDTQYF.

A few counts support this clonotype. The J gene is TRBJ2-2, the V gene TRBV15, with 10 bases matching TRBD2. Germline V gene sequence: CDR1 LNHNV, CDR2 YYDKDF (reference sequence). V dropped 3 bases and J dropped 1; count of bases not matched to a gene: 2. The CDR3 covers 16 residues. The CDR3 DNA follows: TGTGCCACCAGCAGGACTAGCGGGTGGAACACCGGGGAGCTGTTTTTT. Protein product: CATSRTSGWNTGELFF.

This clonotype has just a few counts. The CDR3 nucleotides read TGCGCCAGCAGCTTCTTAGGCGGGACAGGGTCGTACGAGCAGTACTTC. Translation gives CASSFLGGTGSYEQYF. V usage is TRBV5-1 and J usage is TRBJ2-7; TRBD1 matches at 9 bases. V shed 2 bases, J shed 4 bases, and the junction held 10 bases outside the gene matches. The germline gives CDR1 SGHRS, CDR2 YFSETQ. The CDR3 spans 16 residues.

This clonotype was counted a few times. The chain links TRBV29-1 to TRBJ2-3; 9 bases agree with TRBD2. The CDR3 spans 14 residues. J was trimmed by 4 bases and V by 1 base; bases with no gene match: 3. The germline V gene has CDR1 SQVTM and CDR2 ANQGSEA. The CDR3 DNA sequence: TGCAGCGTTGAAGGCGGGAGGGGTTCAGATACGCAGTATTTT. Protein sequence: CSVEGGRGSDTQYF.

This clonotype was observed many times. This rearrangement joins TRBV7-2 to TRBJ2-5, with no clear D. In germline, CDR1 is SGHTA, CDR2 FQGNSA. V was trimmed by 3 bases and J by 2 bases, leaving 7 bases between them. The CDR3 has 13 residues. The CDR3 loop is CASSFSSQETQYF. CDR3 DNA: TGTGCCAGCAGCTTCAGCAGTCAAGAGACCCAGTACTTC.

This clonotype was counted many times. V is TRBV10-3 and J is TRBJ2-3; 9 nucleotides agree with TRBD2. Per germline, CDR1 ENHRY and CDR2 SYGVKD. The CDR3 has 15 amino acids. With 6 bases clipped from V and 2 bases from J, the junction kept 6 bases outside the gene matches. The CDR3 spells CAISQTSGYTDTQYF. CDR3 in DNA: TGTGCCATCAGCCAGACTAGCGGCTACACAGATACGCAGTATTTT.

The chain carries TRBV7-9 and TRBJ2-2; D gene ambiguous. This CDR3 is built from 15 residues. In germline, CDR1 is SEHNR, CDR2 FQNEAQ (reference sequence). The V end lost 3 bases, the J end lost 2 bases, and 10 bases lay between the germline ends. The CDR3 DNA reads TGTGCCAGCAGCTTTCCTTTGGGAAACACCGGGGAGCTGTTTTTT. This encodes CASSFPLGNTGELFF.